These T cell receptor beta chains were read from a single sample in a study of PD-L1 blockade in urothelial cancer. Assay used: immunoSEQ multiplex PCR; TCRdb lists only in-frame clones, some missing. Counted here are 90,000 or so clones, around 90% occurring once; the ten biggest clones make up around 1.5%. The sequences come from PBMCs, collected around atezolizumab (anti-PD-L1) treatment. These TCRs come from a man aged 55 to 69 with urothelial cancer. Both conserved end residues are part of each CDR3. Fields, in order: V gene, clone size, J gene, D gene, CDR3 protein, CDR3 DNA. The D gene is left open where the match is weak. Size is stated for part of the rows, as once, few or many counts, or as a class when the clone is expanded.

>TRBV18|few|TRBJ2-5|TRBD1
CASSPQTGIKETQYF
TGTGCCAGCTCACCACAGACAGGGATCAAAGAGACCCAGTACTTC
>TRBV28|NA|TRBJ2-7|NA
CASRRRGISSYEQYF
TGTGCCAGCAGGCGGAGAGGTATCTCCTCCTACGAGCAGTACTTC
>TRBV6-6|NA|TRBJ1-4|TRBD1
CASSQQGGDEKLFF
TGTGCCAGCAGTCAACAGGGGGGTGATGAAAAACTGTTTTTT
>TRBV5-4|few|TRBJ1-1|TRBD1
CASSFTGVSTEAFF
TGTGCCAGCAGCTTCACAGGGGTGAGCACTGAAGCTTTCTTT
>TRBV9|NA|TRBJ1-1|NA
CASSVVGELMNTEAFF
TGTGCCAGCAGCGTAGTAGGGGAATTAATGAACACTGAAGCTTTCTTT
>TRBV7-7|NA|TRBJ2-5|TRBD1
CASSELQGAQETQYF
TGTGCCAGCAGCGAATTACAGGGGGCCCAAGAGACCCAGTACTTC
>TRBV28|once|TRBJ2-1|TRBD2
CASSSPSGGSYNEQFF
TGTGCCAGCAGTTCCCCTAGCGGGGGGTCTTACAATGAGCAGTTCTTC
>TRBV5-1|NA|TRBJ2-5|TRBD1
CASSSTGWQETQYF
TGCGCCAGCAGCTCGACAGGGTGGCAAGAGACCCAGTACTTC
>TRBV7-2|once|TRBJ1-2|NA
CASSLERGQGNGYTF
TGTGCCAGCAGCTTAGAAAGGGGCCAAGGTAATGGCTACACCTTC
>TRBV5-4|NA|TRBJ1-5|TRBD1
CASSLQGNDQPQHF
TGTGCCAGCAGCTTACAGGGGAATGATCAGCCCCAGCATTTT
>TRBV2|NA|TRBJ2-3|TRBD2
CASSASGVADTQYF
TGTGCCAGCAGTGCTAGCGGGGTTGCAGATACGCAGTATTTT
>TRBV7-3|once|TRBJ2-1|NA
CASSSQIQGGNEQFF
TGTGCCAGCAGCTCCCAAATCCAGGGGGGCAATGAGCAGTTCTTC
>TRBV30|NA|TRBJ1-1|NA
CAWSTGRNTEAFF
TGTGCCTGGAGTACAGGGCGGAACACTGAAGCTTTCTTT
>TRBV5-1|once|TRBJ2-1|TRBD1
CASSPGGTGYNEQFF
TGCGCCAGCAGCCCGGGCGGGACAGGGTACAATGAGCAGTTCTTC
>TRBV9|NA|TRBJ2-6|NA
CASSVESVSGANVLTF
TGTGCCAGCAGCGTAGAGAGCGTGTCTGGGGCCAACGTCCTGACTTTC
>TRBV7-2|once|TRBJ2-1|TRBD2
CASSSPSGSHSYNEQFF
TGTGCCAGCAGCTCCCCTAGCGGGAGCCACTCCTACAATGAGCAGTTCTTC
>TRBV30|NA|TRBJ2-7|TRBD1
CAWSLYWTGIGEQYF
TGTGCCTGGAGCCTATACTGGACAGGTATCGGCGAGCAGTACTTC
>TRBV28|once|TRBJ1-2|TRBD1
CASSLRQGLTF
TGTGCCAGCAGTCTTCGACAGGGTCTAACCTTC
>TRBV28|NA|TRBJ2-1|NA
CASMTLGGSYNEQFF
TGTGCCAGCATGACGCTCGGGGGCTCCTACAATGAGCAGTTCTTC
>TRBV5-5|NA|TRBJ2-5|NA
CASSLSTGTETQYF
TGTGCCAGCAGCTTGAGTACAGGGACAGAGACCCAGTACTTC
>TRBV6-6|NA|TRBJ1-2|TRBD1
CASSQQGTSYGYTF
TGTGCCAGCAGTCAACAGGGGACTAGCTATGGCTACACCTTC
>TRBV30|once|TRBJ2-1|NA
CAWRSAVASSYNEQFF
TGTGCCTGGAGGTCGGCGGTCGCAAGCTCCTACAATGAGCAGTTCTTC
>TRBV10-3|NA|TRBJ2-7|NA
CAISPGPPSYEQYF
TGTGCCATCAGCCCGGGTCCACCTTCCTACGAGCAGTACTTC
>TRBV27|NA|TRBJ1-1|TRBD1
CASSLEGYPGQRFMNTEAFF
TGTGCCAGCAGTTTAGAGGGGTACCCGGGACAGCGCTTCATGAACACTGAAGCTTTCTTT
>TRBV5-6|NA|TRBJ1-1|NA
CASSLGQFAEAFF
TGTGCCAGCAGCTTGGGACAGTTCGCTGAAGCTTTCTTT
>TRBV6-6|NA|TRBJ1-4|TRBD1
CASSQDRGREKLFF
TGTGCCAGCAGCCAGGACAGGGGTCGGGAAAAACTGTTTTTT
>TRBV11-2|NA|TRBJ2-2|TRBD1
CASSLGQGIAGELFF
TGTGCCAGCAGCTTGGGACAGGGTATAGCCGGGGAGCTGTTTTTT
>TRBV7-2|once|TRBJ1-2|NA
CASSLTGSGTLTNYGYTF
TGTGCCAGCAGCTTAACTGGTTCCGGGACTCTGACTAACTATGGCTACACCTTC
>TRBV11-2|NA|TRBJ1-3|TRBD1
CASSRRQGRGNTIYF
TGTGCCAGCAGCCGACGACAGGGGAGAGGAAACACCATATATTTT
>TRBV7-9|once|TRBJ2-7|NA
CASSFVSSSYEQYF
TGTGCCAGCAGCTTCGTGTCTAGCTCCTACGAGCAGTACTTC
>TRBV7-2|NA|TRBJ2-1|TRBD2
CASSLREGIGNEQFF
TGTGCCAGCAGCTTGCGGGAGGGCATCGGTAATGAGCAGTTCTTC
>TRBV19|NA|TRBJ1-5|NA
CASSIQGRPQHF
TGTGCCAGTAGTATTCAGGGGAGACCCCAGCATTTT
>TRBV5-1|NA|TRBJ1-2|TRBD1
CASSQGQGYGYTF
TGCGCCAGCAGCCAGGGACAGGGGTATGGCTACACCTTC
>TRBV14|NA|TRBJ1-4|TRBD1
CASSQEQGALNEKLFF
TGTGCCAGCAGCCAAGAACAGGGGGCTCTCAATGAAAAACTGTTTTTT
>TRBV29-1|NA|TRBJ2-5|TRBD2
CSVAGTTQETQYF
TGCAGCGTCGCTGGGACTACCCAAGAGACCCAGTACTTC
>TRBV20-1|NA|TRBJ1-6|NA
CSASGGDSLHF
TGCAGTGCTAGTGGCGGGGACTCCCTCCACTTT
>TRBV6-5|NA|TRBJ1-1|NA
CASTLRGGTTEAFF
TGTGCCAGCACCTTAAGGGGGGGGACCACTGAAGCTTTCTTT
>TRBV30|NA|TRBJ1-6|NA
CAWSVPGTGNSPLHF
TGTGCCTGGAGTGTACCCGGGACTGGTAATTCACCCCTCCACTTT
>TRBV5-6|NA|TRBJ1-5|TRBD1
CASSKTGSLSNQPQHF
TGTGCCAGCAGCAAGACAGGGTCCCTTAGCAATCAGCCCCAGCATTTT
>TRBV18|NA|TRBJ2-6|NA
CASSQQQPAVDNSGANVLTF
TGTGCCAGCTCACAACAACAGCCAGCCGTGGACAACTCTGGGGCCAACGTCCTGACTTTC
>TRBV5-4|NA|TRBJ2-7|TRBD1
CASSQTGGGEQYF
TGTGCCAGCAGCCAGACAGGGGGCGGCGAGCAGTACTTC
>TRBV7-2|NA|TRBJ2-4|TRBD1
CASSPTGQGKAKNIQYF
TGTGCCAGCAGCCCGACGGGACAGGGCAAAGCCAAAAACATTCAGTACTTC
>TRBV5-1|NA|TRBJ1-1|NA
CASSLAGGGTEAFF
TGCGCCAGCAGCTTGGCTGGGGGGGGCACTGAAGCTTTCTTT
>TRBV28|NA|TRBJ1-2|TRBD1
CASSLPGQVTIGGYTF
TGTGCCAGCAGTTTGCCGGGACAGGTGACTATTGGTGGCTACACCTTC
>TRBV5-1|NA|TRBJ2-6|TRBD1
CASSKGQGANGANVLTF
TGCGCCAGCAGCAAAGGACAGGGGGCGAATGGGGCCAACGTCCTGACTTTC
>TRBV9|NA|TRBJ2-5|TRBD2
CASSPGGGQVETQYF
TGTGCCAGCAGCCCCGGGGGGGGGCAAGTGGAGACCCAGTACTTC
>TRBV11-3|NA|TRBJ2-5|NA
CASIYPDTGAGRETQYF
TGTGCCAGCATCTACCCCGACACAGGTGCTGGCCGAGAGACCCAGTACTTC
>TRBV11-2|few|TRBJ2-7|NA
CASNRGSSYEQYF
TGTGCCAGCAACCGGGGAAGCTCCTACGAGCAGTACTTC
>TRBV7-2|NA|TRBJ1-3|NA
CASSQGQISGNTIYF
TGTGCCAGCAGCCAGGGACAAATCTCTGGAAACACCATATATTTT
>TRBV9|NA|TRBJ1-1|NA
CASSVEGTPTEAFF
TGTGCCAGCAGCGTAGAGGGGACTCCCACTGAAGCTTTCTTT
>TRBV7-9|once|TRBJ2-6|TRBD1
CASSPALGQGFSGANVLTF
TGTGCCAGCAGTCCAGCCCTAGGACAGGGATTCTCTGGGGCCAACGTCCTGACTTTC